This TCR beta chain was sequenced in a study of cytomegalovirus exposure and HLA in healthy donors (TCRdb year 2017). General notes on the study: An earlier analysis of a few hundred of the donors reported roughly 300 Gb of sequence data and 100 million to 120 million unique TCR beta sequences obtained from about 170 million T cells. Alongside the repertoire data, information on donor age, sex, ethnicity and CMV serostatus was compiled. An early release that covered approximately 600 HLA-typed donors contained approximately 290 gigabases of sequencing data and tens of millions of unique TCR sequences. In an earlier analysis of roughly 540 of the donors, high-throughput TCR beta sequencing was used to judge whether each TCR beta V gene segment behaved as functional or pseudogenic. To predict cytomegalovirus infection status, the study brought together high-throughput TCR immunosequencing, statistical association of individual TCRs with disease status, and machine learning. The study aimed to test whether signatures of past pathogen exposure could be identified by cataloging public T cell receptors. Five DR-DQ haplotypes were handled as single units for association and clustering, since linkage in the cohort was strong. All discovery cohort repertoires had been generated using a single sequencing platform. A later genetic analysis took genome-wide SNP genotypes for 398 of the 666 donors and used that subset as a discovery cohort. The number of typed donors differed by locus: roughly 629-640 for A, B, C, DRB1 and DQB1; some 540 for DQA1; about 600 for DPA1; and around 470 for DPB1. Across around 400 genotyped donors of the cohort, an average of roughly 200,000 unique TCR beta nucleotide sequences per donor were sequenced, and 15% to 20% of those sequences were non-productive. HLA typing included class I and class II loci at four-digit resolution. Among the approximately 420 genotyped donors, about 83% belonged to the genetic ancestry cluster associated with self-reported Caucasian donors. The later analysis used no new phenotypic data to find candidate immune exposures, relying instead on TCR beta sequences and their occurrence across donors. A later analysis re-examined previously published TCR beta repertoires from just over 650 donors and added high-resolution HLA genotyping to investigate patterns of TCR occurrence. The T cell repertoires of 670 or so subjects were profiled by immunosequencing and related to cytomegalovirus serostatus. Besides the first cohort of approximately 710 subjects, a separate validation cohort made up of over 95 different subjects was used. Points the paper makes about the study in general: In vitro tests confirmed that a few of the cytomegalovirus-associated TCR beta chains recognize cytomegalovirus antigens. According to a later analysis, TCR association rates differed among HLA loci, with DRB1 alleles showing the most associated TCRs and HLA-C alleles showing the fewest. A further reported finding was that TCR beta sequences accurately predicted the HLA-A and HLA-B alleles for most subjects in the first cohort. Some IMGT-functional V segments, including TRBV6-2 and TRBV6-3, could not be distinguished by the 87-base-pair reads and were therefore excluded. CMV serostatus was the only immune exposure information available for the cohort. A group of highly shared sequence variants was considered likely to be a technical artifact of the sequencing pipeline. Compared with the approximately 600-donor mean, donors in an Asian-associated ancestry cluster had fewer N-insertions in productive TCRs, according to a later genetic analysis. The authors suggested that the approach could potentially be generalized to other disease states and immunological phenotypes. In a later analysis, HLA-associated TCR beta chains showed more clonal expansion and lower generation probabilities than non-associated chains that were equally common. Roughly uniform sequencing depth across donors was assumed in presence/absence analyses, although this assumption may not hold. Cytomegalovirus status was reported to be diagnosed by the classifier with high specificity and sensitivity in both the original and validation cohorts. In this cohort, only TCR beta chains were sequenced, and detectable features were limited by the absence of alpha or paired-chain data. An earlier analysis of several hundred of the donors showed that most TCR beta V segments appeared in productive rearrangements either about 90% or about 30% of the time, which broadly matched IMGT annotations. Specific HLA alleles were associated with around 18,000 TCR beta sequences at a false discovery rate of 0.05 in a later analysis. The study listed 164 TCR beta chains as associated with cytomegalovirus. A later analysis found that most CMV-associated TCR beta chains appeared HLA-restricted, with HLA associations seemingly driven largely by CMV exposure. The earlier analysis of fewer than 750 of the donors excluded fewer than 20 rarely observed V segments, including chromosome 9 orphons, because counts were too low. When HLA alleles, especially DR and DQ, strongly co-occurred, TCR associations were difficult to assign to individual alleles. A later analysis reported that several top co-occurrence clusters appeared linked to parvovirus B19, influenza, CMV and Epstein-Barr virus. Linkage disequilibrium might explain the correlated functional status among segregating V segments, but an unknown experimental factor could not be ruled out. Because HLA typing was unavailable for some donors at each locus, only the typed subset was used in association tests. Most TCR sequences were seen in very few donors, while some public TCRs were found in many individuals. V-gene and J-gene trimming of TCR beta chains was associated with a missense DCLRE1C variant in a later genetic analysis, and the association was replicated in an independent cohort.

V is reduced by 1 base and J by 2 bases, leaving a spacing of 9 bases between them. From the cysteine up to the phenylalanine, the CDR3 has a length of 14 residues. Just the 42-base CDR3 DNA is kept, in frame starting at base 1. From a lookup of the germline V gene, CDR1 and CDR2 are SGHVS and FNYEAQ. Regarding this clone: Its specific antigen is unknown. The record has no base qualities; no much larger clone is one base away.

To prepare the library, the immunoSEQ multiplex PCR assay was applied. For the multiplex PCR, a mixture combining 60 forward primers for TCR Vbeta segments and 13 reverse primers for TCR Jbeta segments was used. Amplification of the CDR3 region of rearranged TCR beta genes was performed with a multiplex PCR assay on genomic DNA. The amplified TCR beta libraries were sequenced on the Illumina HiSeq System as 87-base-pair reads. The authors' analysis ran thus. In a later analysis, some 80 million unique TCR beta chains were counted across the 500 to 700 repertoires, and roughly 11 million of these chains were shared by at least two donors. Raw reads were error-corrected and collapsed into unique sequences with a nearest-neighbor algorithm that merged closely related sequences to remove PCR and sequencing errors. CDR3 sequences were aligned to IMGT reference sequences to assign V, D and J gene segments. For a sequence to be retained, a match of at least six nucleotides was required to both a V gene segment and a J gene segment. A rearrangement counted as productive if the CDR3 had no stop codons and remained in frame with V and J, and every other rearrangement counted as non-productive. CDR3 was defined by IMGT convention, running from the second conserved V-encoded cysteine to the conserved J-encoded phenylalanine. Sequences without an unambiguous match to a single V gene segment were excluded from the earlier analysis of 450 to 750 of the donors. An earlier analysis of a few hundred of the donors called V segments functional above 56.7% productive rearrangements and segregating when the between-donor standard deviation exceeded 5%. To diagnose cytomegalovirus status from the catalog of TCR beta chain sequences, a statistical classification framework was built. In a later analysis, V and J genes were assigned by comparing TCR nucleotide sequences against IMGT/GENE-DB human TR gene sequences. A later analysis assigned CDR3 sequences and most-parsimonious VDJ recombination scenarios with the TCRdist pipeline. In a later analysis, each TCR beta chain was defined by its CDR3 amino acid sequence together with its V-gene family, and reads without a unique V-gene family were excluded. As a way to deal with suspected cross-contamination and a sequencing artifact, a later analysis dropped nearly 600 nucleotide sequences that were highly shared and had low generation probability. In a later analysis, a clonal expansion index for each public chain was calculated from normalized within-repertoire ranks of inferred template counts. In a later analysis, generation probabilities were computed with a VDJ recombination model fitted to out-of-frame rearrangements, and the resulting probabilities were checked against IGoR. Hypergeometric tests were used in a later analysis to score TCR-TCR, TCR-HLA and TCR-CMV co-occurrence, with a repertoire-size bias correction applied to the TCR pairs. To estimate false discovery rates, a later analysis permuted the HLA or CMV assignments 20 times. In a later analysis, co-occurring TCRs were grouped with DBSCAN, and TCRdist sequence similarity was added when clustering was performed within HLA-allele-positive subsets. Co-occurrence clustering excluded repertoires with fewer than 30,000 or more than 120,000 public chains, plus five with anomalous nucleotide sharing. Here the immuneACCESS table is served through TCRdb, limited to in-frame sequences with V and J called. Missing clones are a known gap in these copies; in checked studies unresolved V genes cover under half, and the rest lacks a known reason. Clone size and the V and J calls come from that table; the DNA yielded D and trimming. Within this sample are some 150,000 clones, with under 75% of them counted one time only. The top ten clones comprise under 7.5% of the sample.

The cohort consisted of approximately 670 healthy bone marrow donors. At the time of sampling, every cohort member was nominally healthy, though immune exposures that went unrecorded were likely present. The donor was CMV seropositive and was included in the group of 250 to 300 seropositive cohort members. A peripheral blood sample was collected from each donor, and TCR beta sequencing was performed on peripheral blood mononuclear cells. Genomic DNA was extracted from the blood cell samples with the Qiagen DNeasy Blood Extraction Kit. Sequencing was performed on PBMCs. This clonotype was sampled from a woman in her sixties or seventies in good health and CMV-seropositive. The chain is encoded by TRBV7-6 joined to TRBJ2-7; confidence is insufficient to name the D gene. The CDR3 region: CASSLEETAYEQYF. The nucleotides are TGTGCCAGCAGCTTAGAAGAAACTGCCTACGAGCAGTACTTC.